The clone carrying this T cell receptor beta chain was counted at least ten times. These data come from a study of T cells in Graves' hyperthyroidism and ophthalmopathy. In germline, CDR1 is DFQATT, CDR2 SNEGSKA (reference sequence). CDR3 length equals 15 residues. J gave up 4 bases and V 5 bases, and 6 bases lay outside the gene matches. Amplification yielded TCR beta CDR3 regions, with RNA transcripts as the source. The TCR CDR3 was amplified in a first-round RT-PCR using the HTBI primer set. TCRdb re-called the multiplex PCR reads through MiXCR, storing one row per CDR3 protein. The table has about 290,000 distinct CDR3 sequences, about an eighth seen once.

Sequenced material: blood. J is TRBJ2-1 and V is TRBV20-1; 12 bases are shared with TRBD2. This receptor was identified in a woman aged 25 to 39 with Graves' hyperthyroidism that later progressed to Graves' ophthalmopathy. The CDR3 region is CSAYPLAGGYNEQFF. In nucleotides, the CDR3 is TGCAGTGCTTACCCACTAGCGGGGGGTTACAATGAGCAGTTCTTC.